Below, one TCR beta chain is given with its context. The specificity of this receptor is unknown. Base qualities are not recorded, but no much larger clone differs from it by a single base. The sample originates from a study of T cell responses to AZD1222 COVID-19 vaccine (dated by TCRdb to about 2021). At the level of the whole study: TCR sequencing covered 230 or so trial participants: 200 to 210 given two doses of AZD1222 and 26 given two doses of MenACWY control vaccine. Enrollment into the trials was organized by age into subgroups of 18-55, 56-69 and 70-plus years, and those subgroups contained approximately 150, 30 and 60 TCR-sequenced participants, respectively.

The CDR3 regions of human TCRbeta chains were subjected to immunosequencing. In the source study's methods: Repertoire TCRs were matched against a reference library of SARS-CoV-2-specific TCRs generated with the MIRA antigen-specificity platform. Breadth was defined as the fraction of unique TCRs that were SARS-CoV-2-associated. Depth was defined as the fraction of total T cells that were SARS-CoV-2-associated. Using the MIRA data, each spike-specific TCR was mapped to the spike region that the TCR reacts to and placed in a CD4 or CD8 class. Log10-transformed breadth and depth values were compared by one-way ANOVA with Sidak's multiple comparisons tests. TCRdb took this table from immuneACCESS and kept in-frame rearrangements with V and J called. Such tables lack part of the clones; where checked against another copy, unresolved V genes explain under half of the gap, and the rest is unexplained. V and J calls and clone size follow that table, whereas D and trimming were derived from the DNA. This sample holds around 140,000 clones; about nine tenths were observed only once. Around 3.5% of the sample is held by the ten biggest clonotypes.

The time point label on this specimen signifies: about 28 days (+/-7) after the second vaccine dose. Because spike-specific TCR depth and breadth did not differ between the two schedules, AZD1222 recipients who got a second dose at roughly 4 weeks were pooled with those who got a second dose at roughly 12 weeks. Vaccinee samples came from UK trials COV001 and COV002, including a single-blind randomized controlled phase 2/3 trial of AZD1222 (ChAdOx1 nCoV-19) in healthy adults. For TCRbeta chain sequencing, PBMC samples were collected from trial participants at day 0 and at day 28 after the second dose. The cysteine opens and the phenylalanine closes a CDR3 of 15 amino acids. Of all the DNA, just the CDR3 is kept, 45 bases in frame from base 1. Between the V and J ends, shortened by 0 bases and 7 bases respectively, the junction contains 10 bases. As encoded in the germline V gene, CDR1 is MNHEY while CDR2 is SVGAGI.

The research as a whole found: Nearly half of unique spike-specific TCRs reportedly recognized epitopes outside regions mutated in the B.1.351 and B.1.1.7 variants. Conclusions about previously exposed vaccinees were limited because only six AZD1222 recipients were SARS-CoV-2 seropositive at baseline. The 56-69-year group was small, and its depth increase did not reach significance, likely because of low power. Participants were mostly white British, with more females than males. The authors suggested clonal diversity may have been underestimated. Because no day 14 peak-response samples were available, repertoires were characterized only after the peak T cell response. CD4 TCRs associated with the vaccine covered the entire spike protein, and the dominant responses were in regions 160-218 and 743-854. After two AZD1222 doses, spike-specific TCR breadth and depth were significantly higher than at day 0 and than in MenACWY recipients.

This clonotype originated in an adult who received the AZD1222 COVID-19 vaccine. The chain is encoded by TRBV6-5 joined to TRBJ1-6; D gene: possibly TRBD1, on 6 matching bases. The sample here was peripheral blood, taken 28 days after the second AZD1222 dose. The CDR3 region reads CASSYSGASNSPLHF. The nucleotides are TGTGCCAGCAGTTACTCGGGGGCGTCGAATTCACCCCTCCACTTT.